These T cell receptor beta chains were read from a single sample in a study of blood T cells in healthy people across ages. TCRdb re-called the 5' RACE reads through MiXCR, storing one row per CDR3 protein. The sample records roughly 1.5 million distinct CDR3 sequences, 35% to 45% being singletons. The specimen was blood. Every receptor here comes from a woman between 18 and 29 years old in good health. CDR3s include the opening cysteine and the closing phenylalanine or tryptophan. For some rows the clone size is stated as once, few or many, or as a class when expanded; others skip it.

>-|TRBV20-1
CSAKAGRVNSYEQYF
>few|TRBV7-9
CASSKQGSEAFF
>-|TRBV9
CASSDGGRSRNEQFF
>-|TRBV29-1
CSKGTGPYNEQFF
>few|TRBV10-3
CAISEGHPTGELFF
>-|TRBV5-1
CASSLATGGQPQHF
>-|TRBV9
CASSPQQGRNSPLHF
>few|TRBV5-1
CASATGRNEKLFF
>-|TRBV12-3/TRBV12-4
CASSGTEVQETQYF
>-|TRBV2
CASMDNSNQPQHF
>-|TRBV14
CAGSQDNADLLETQFF
>-|TRBV18
CASSETGDNSPLHF
>few|TRBV7-2
CASSTFYNEQFF
>-|TRBV4-1
CASSQPQGADTGELFF
>few|TRBV7-9
CASSLEAGLAKNIQYF
>few|TRBV28
CASSLTNSAQFF
>few|TRBV9
CASSVVEADTQYF